The clone carrying this T cell receptor (beta chain) was seen only a few times. These data originate in a study of blood T cell repertoires in COVID-19. Study context: The United States, Italy and Spain supplied acute and convalescent COVID-19 samples. Sources were T cells, B-cell-depleted T cells, or PBMCs; the material itself was cDNA or gDNA.

Original analysis: Amplified reference gene primers provided the basis for estimating nucleated cell counts. Data came from immunoSEQ multiplex PCR; TCRdb stores just in-frame clones and leaves some out. The V and J calls and clone size come from that table; D and trimming were worked out from the DNA. The sample includes a few hundred thousand clones, around 86% of them seen just once. This CDR3 comprises 15 residues. Germline assignment: CDR1 SGHRS and CDR2 YFSETQ. V lost 2 bases to trimming and J lost 7 bases; unmatched junction nucleotides: 6. This chain connects TRBV5-1 to TRBJ2-1; 10 nucleotides line up with TRBD1. The sample was peripheral blood. This TCR was recovered from a woman aged 70-85 years with active or convalescent COVID-19. The CDR3 protein is CASSFAGQGYNEQFF. CDR3 coding DNA: TGCGCCAGCAGCTTCGCGGGACAGGGGTATAATGAGCAGTTCTTC.